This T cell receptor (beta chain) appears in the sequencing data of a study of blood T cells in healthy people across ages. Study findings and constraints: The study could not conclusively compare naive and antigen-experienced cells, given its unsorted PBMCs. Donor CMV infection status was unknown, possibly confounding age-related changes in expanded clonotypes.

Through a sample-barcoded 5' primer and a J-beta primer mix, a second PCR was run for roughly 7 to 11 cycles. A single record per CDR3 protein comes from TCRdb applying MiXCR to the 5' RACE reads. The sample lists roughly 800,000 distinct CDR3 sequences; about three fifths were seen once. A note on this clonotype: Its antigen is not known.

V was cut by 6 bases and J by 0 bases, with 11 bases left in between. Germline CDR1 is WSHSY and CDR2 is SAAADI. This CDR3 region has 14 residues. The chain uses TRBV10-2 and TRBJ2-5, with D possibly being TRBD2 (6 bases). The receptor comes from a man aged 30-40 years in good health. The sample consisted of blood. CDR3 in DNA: TGCGCCAGCAGAGGACTACTTTACCAAGAGACCCAGTACTTC. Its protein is CASRGLLYQETQYF.